This T cell receptor beta chain was captured by sequencing in a study of T cells in Graves' hyperthyroidism and ophthalmopathy. It was RNA transcripts that yielded the amplified TCR beta CDR3 regions. The HTBI primer set drove a first-round RT-PCR of the TCR CDR3. TCRdb re-analysed the multiplex PCR reads in MiXCR, keeping a single row per CDR3 protein. The repertoire holds about 640,000 distinct CDR3 sequences, with less than 25% as singletons. Sequenced sample: blood. The sequence was collected from a man aged 25 to 45 with Graves' ophthalmopathy.

The CDR3 coding sequence is TGTGCCATCAGTCGGGGGGAGACCCAGTACTTC. It specifies CAISRGETQYF. The gene calls are TRBV10-3 and TRBJ2-5; D is possibly TRBD2 (6 bases). CDR1 ENHRY and CDR2 SYGVKD come from the germline V gene. Trimming pared 5 bases from V and 5 bases from J, leaving 6 bases between. The CDR3 sequence is 11 residues long.